The 21 T cell receptor beta chains given below trace back to one sample, sequenced in a study of blood T cell repertoires in COVID-19. Some clones are missing from TCRdb's copy, which holds only in-frame ones; the method was immunoSEQ multiplex PCR. The sample has about 120,000 clones; approximately 80% are singletons. The material sequenced was peripheral blood. The receptors shown here come from a man between 60 and 75 years old with acute or convalescent COVID-19.

This chain links TRBV19 with TRBJ2-3, with TRBD1 matching over 10 bases. J gave up 4 bases and V 5 bases, and 6 bases lay outside the gene matches. Germline CDR1 reads LNHDA; CDR2 reads SQIVND (reference sequence). The CDR3 has 15 amino acids. CDR3 sequence reads: CASSLQGQGADTQYF. The CDR3 nucleotides read TGTGCCAGTAGTCTACAAGGACAGGGGGCAGATACGCAGTATTTT.

This clone turned up a few times. The rearrangement links TRBV13 to TRBJ2-6; 7 positions match TRBD1. Germline CDR1 reads PRHDT; CDR2 reads FYEKMQ (reference sequence). J was trimmed by 0 bases and V by 1 base; bases with no gene match: 6. This CDR3 is 18 amino acids long. The CDR3 here is CASSLAPGGASGANVLTF. Here the CDR3 DNA reads TGTGCCAGCAGCTTAGCTCCAGGGGGTGCCTCTGGGGCCAACGTCCTGACTTTC.

J is TRBJ1-2 and V is TRBV28, with 7 bases matching TRBD1. The germline gives CDR1 MDHEN, CDR2 SYDVKM. This CDR3 region has 14 residues. The J segment lost 4 bases and the V segment lost 3 bases, leaving 5 bases of the junction unmatched. CDR3 loop: CASSLRGPGYGYTF. CDR3 coding DNA: TGTGCCAGCAGTTTGAGGGGGCCCGGCTATGGCTACACCTTC.

In its sample, this clone was seen a few times. The V and J genes are TRBV29-1 and TRBJ1-2; D is perhaps TRBD1 (5 bases). Per germline, CDR1 SQVTM and CDR2 ANQGSEA. Trimming took 4 bases from V and 8 from J, leaving 11 bases between them. This CDR3 is built from 11 residues. CDR3 sequence: CSVGAGVGYTF. DNA of the CDR3: TGCAGCGTTGGGGCGGGGGTCGGCTACACCTTC. Supplemented by reference TRBV29-1 and TRBJ1-2, the full variable domain reads SAVISQKPSRDICQRGTSLTIQCQVDSQVTMMFWYRQQPGQSLTLIATANQGSEATYESGFVIDKFPISRPNLTFSTLTVSNMSPEDSSIYLCSVGAGVGYTFGSGTRLTVV.

The rearrangement joins TRBV5-4 to TRBJ2-3, with D maybe TRBD2 (6 bases). The CDR3 contains 16 residues. The V gene's germline CDR1 is SGHNT and CDR2 YYREEE (reference sequence). The V end was cut by 4 bases, the J end by 1 base, with 16 bases between. CDR3 nucleotide sequence: TGTGCCAGCAGCGGGGGACTTAATCGTGGCACAGATACGCAGTATTTT. Its protein is CASSGGLNRGTDTQYF.

The gene calls are TRBV19 and TRBJ2-1; 10 bases line up with TRBD2. J gave up 8 bases and V 3 bases, and 10 bases lay outside the gene matches. Germline V gives CDR1 LNHDA, CDR2 SQIVND (reference sequence). The CDR3 consists of 16 residues. The CDR3 protein is CASSIRAGGLMYEQFF. CDR3 DNA: TGTGCCAGTAGTATCCGAGCGGGAGGGTTGATGTATGAGCAGTTCTTC.

V is TRBV28 and J is TRBJ2-3; the D gene is possibly TRBD2 (6 bases). CDR1 is MDHEN and CDR2 is SYDVKM in the germline V gene. The CDR3 runs 15 residues. Trimming left V 4 bases short and J 2 bases short, with 13 bases between. In nucleotides, the CDR3 is TGTGCCAGCAGTTATAGCGGAGGGTTCACAGATACGCAGTATTTT. It encodes CASSYSGGFTDTQYF.

The chain carries TRBV7-2 and TRBJ2-1; no clear D gene. V lost 3 bases and J lost 1, with 13 bases in between. The CDR3 has 16 residues. The V gene's germline CDR1 is SGHTA and CDR2 FQGNSA. Here the CDR3 DNA reads TGTGCCAGCAGCTTTTTGGCGGTACCGTCCTACAATGAGCAGTTCTTC. It encodes CASSFLAVPSYNEQFF.

V gene TRBV30 combines with J gene TRBJ1-2; D is undetermined. The germline CDR1 and CDR2 sequences are GTSNPN and SVGIG (reference sequence). The V and J ends lost 4 bases and 8 bases respectively, with 14 bases between them. The CDR3 has 12 amino acids. DNA for the CDR3: TGTGCCTGGACTCCCCTCGAGGGAGGCTACACCTTC. Translated, it gives CAWTPLEGGYTF.

The rearrangement joins TRBV2 to TRBJ1-2; 8 bases align to TRBD1. This CDR3 has 14 residues. CDR1 and CDR2 from the germline V gene are SNHLY and FYNNEI. Trimming removed 6 bases from V and 5 bases from J; junction bases left unmatched: 8. CDR3 nucleotides: TGTGCCAGCAGCCTATTGACAGGGGATTATGGCTACACCTTC. Translating it yields CASSLLTGDYGYTF.

The chain has TRBV3-1 (or the pseudogene TRBV3-2) and TRBJ2-1; D may be TRBD2 (5 bases). The germline CDR1 and CDR2 sequences are LGHDT and YNNKEL (reference sequence). With 4 bases removed from V and 7 bases from J, the gap between germline ends came to 17 bases. The CDR3 covers 15 residues. CDR3 nucleotide sequence: TGTGCCAGCAGCCGCGGACTCCTCCTGGGGAATGAGCAGTTCTTC. This codes for CASSRGLLLGNEQFF.

This clone occurred many times. The V call is TRBV13, the J call TRBJ2-1; 13 positions agree with TRBD2. V lost 4 bases to trimming and J lost 7 bases; unmatched junction nucleotides: 4. The V gene's germline CDR1 is PRHDT and CDR2 FYEKMQ (reference sequence). This CDR3 has 15 amino acids. The DNA for the CDR3 is TGTGCCAGCAGCTCCGGACTAGCGGGAGTGAATGAGCAGTTCTTC. Translating it yields CASSSGLAGVNEQFF.

The chain is built from TRBV28 and TRBJ1-2; TRBD1 matches at 8 bases. Germline V gene data show CDR1 as MDHEN and CDR2 as SYDVKM. This CDR3 spans 14 amino acids. V lost 8 bases to trimming and J lost 4 bases; unmatched junction nucleotides: 9. CDR3 DNA sequence: TGTGCCAGCCGATCCGGGACAGGCGCCTATGGCTACACCTTC. It encodes CASRSGTGAYGYTF.

The chain links TRBV5-1 to TRBJ1-6; 10 nucleotides align to TRBD1. V lost 0 bases, J lost 7 bases, and 4 bases stayed unmatched. Germline V gene data show CDR1 as SGHRS and CDR2 as YFSETQ. The CDR3 covers 16 residues. The CDR3 nucleotides are TGCGCCAGCAGCTTGGAGGACAGGGGGAAGAATTCACCCCTCCACTTT. Encoded protein: CASSLEDRGKNSPLHF. The whole variable domain, remainder taken from reference TRBV5-1 and TRBJ1-6, is KAGVTQTPRYLIKTRGQQVTLSCSPISGHRSVSWYQQTPGQGLQFLFEYFSETQRNKGNFPGRFSGRQFSNSRSEMNVSTLELGDSALYLCASSLEDRGKNSPLHFGNGTRLTVT.

The rearrangement joins TRBV28 to TRBJ2-1; 11 bases match TRBD2. With V trimmed by 6 bases and J by 0 bases, 7 bases remained unmatched. Germline values: CDR1 MDHEN, CDR2 SYDVKM. The CDR3 extends over 17 amino acids. CDR3 protein: CASSYLAGGRSYNEQFF. CDR3 sequence (DNA): TGTGCCAGCAGCTACCTAGCGGGAGGACGCTCCTACAATGAGCAGTTCTTC.

The rearrangement links TRBV5-1 to TRBJ2-1, with 7 bases lining up with TRBD1. V lost 4 bases to trimming and J lost 4 bases; unmatched junction nucleotides: 2. Germline V gives CDR1 SGHRS, CDR2 YFSETQ. This CDR3 comprises 13 residues. CDR3 sequence reads: CASSIQGYNEQFF. Written as DNA, the CDR3 is TGCGCCAGCAGCATACAGGGGTACAATGAGCAGTTCTTC.

This chain joins TRBV15 and TRBJ1-3, with D possibly matching TRBD1 (5 bases). The CDR3 spans 14 residues. V was shortened by 3 bases and J by 1 base, with 7 bases between the two germline ends. The germline CDR1 and CDR2 sequences are LNHNV and YYDKDF (reference sequence). CDR3 bases: TGTGCCACCAGCAGCGGGGGTTCTGGAAACACCATATATTTT. It yields the protein CATSSGGSGNTIYF.

This clone was counted between two and nine times. This chain uses TRBV2 with TRBJ2-2; possibly TRBD2 for D (5 bases). The CDR3 sequence is 16 residues long. V gave up 3 bases and J gave up 0 bases, with 11 bases separating them. Germline V lookup: CDR1 SNHLY, CDR2 FYNNEI. The CDR3 bases are TGTGCCAGCAGTGAGAGGAGGCTCGCGAACACCGGGGAGCTGTTTTTT. Its translation is CASSERRLANTGELFF.

This clone has a single count. J is TRBJ2-1 and V is TRBV15, with TRBD2 matching 8 bases. The CDR3 spans 13 residues. From germline, CDR1 is LNHNV and CDR2 YYDKDF (reference sequence). Losses at the gene ends were 8 bases for V and 4 bases for J; bases not matched to a gene: 4. The chain's CDR3 is CATSTSAYNEQFF. The CDR3 DNA sequence: TGTGCCACCTCGACTAGCGCGTACAATGAGCAGTTCTTC.

This chain uses TRBV7-9 with TRBJ2-7; D might be TRBD1 (6 bases). Germline V lookup: CDR1 SEHNR, CDR2 FQNEAQ (reference sequence). This CDR3 is 16 amino acids long. Between the trimmed V and J ends, which lost 4 bases and 0 bases, there was a span of 16 bases. The CDR3 is CASSWVTGTYSYEQYF. The CDR3 DNA reads as TGTGCCAGCAGCTGGGTTACAGGGACGTACTCCTACGAGCAGTACTTC.

V is TRBV5-1 and J is TRBJ2-2; D not resolved. Per the germline V gene, CDR1 is SGHRS and CDR2 is YFSETQ. Trimming stripped 0 bases from V and 0 bases from J, with 9 bases between. The CDR3 totals 16 residues. CDR3 bases: TGCGCCAGCAGCTTGGGACCCAGGACGAACACCGGGGAGCTGTTTTTT. This gives the protein CASSLGPRTNTGELFF.